A single sample is the source of the 23 T cell receptor beta chains below, sequenced in a study of shared T cell receptors in the human thymus. The repertoire was sequenced with immunoSEQ multiplex PCR; TCRdb's copy has only in-frame clones and lacks some. The table has over 350,000 clones, 95% seen once. Sequenced sample: thymocytes. The receptor source for this set is a human donor.

CDR3 sequence (DNA): TGTGCCAGTAGTACCATCGACCCTAACTATGGCTACACCTTC. This codes for CASSTIDPNYGYTF. V usage is TRBV19 and J usage is TRBJ1-2; D not resolved. The CDR3 totals 14 residues. Germline CDR1 and CDR2: LNHDA and SQIVND (reference sequence). V lost 4 bases to trimming and J lost 0 bases, with 9 bases between them.

The chain uses TRBV28 and TRBJ2-2, with D unresolved. Germline CDR1 reads MDHEN; CDR2 reads SYDVKM. The CDR3 is 16 residues long. Trimming took 1 base from V and 0 from J, leaving 9 bases between them. The CDR3 spells CASSLLPVSNTGELFF. DNA of the CDR3: TGTGCCAGCAGTTTATTGCCAGTATCGAACACCGGGGAGCTGTTTTTT.

The chain recombines TRBV28 with TRBJ1-2; D may be TRBD1 (5 bases). V shed 3 bases and J shed 5 bases, with 10 bases lying between them. From germline, CDR1 is MDHEN and CDR2 SYDVKM. The length of the CDR3 is 13 residues. The DNA for the CDR3 is TGTGCCAGCAGTTTTAAGGGGATTTATGGCTACACCTTC. It codes for CASSFKGIYGYTF.

The DNA of the CDR3 is TGTGCCAGTAGTTCGGCGGGGGGCGAGGACGAGCAGTACTTC. Translating gives CASSSAGGEDEQYF. V is TRBV19 and J is TRBJ2-7, with 8 bases aligning to TRBD2. CDR3 length equals 14 residues. The ends lost 5 bases at V and 5 bases at J; junction bases unmatched: 8. Germline CDR1 is LNHDA and CDR2 is SQIVND (reference sequence).

V and J are TRBV29-1 and TRBJ1-2; TRBD1 matches at 8 bases. The J segment lost 8 bases and the V segment lost 6 bases, leaving 5 bases of the junction unmatched. Germline loops: CDR1 SQVTM, CDR2 ANQGSEA. There are 11 residues in the CDR3. The CDR3 spells CSVVTGEGYTF. Written as DNA, the CDR3 is TGCAGCGTCGTGACAGGGGAAGGCTACACCTTC.

In this sample, this clone turned up once. The chain recombines TRBV7-9 with TRBJ2-3; 7 nucleotides align to TRBD2. J was trimmed by 2 bases and V by 4 bases; bases with no gene match: 15. The CDR3 has 18 amino acids. Germline V gene lookup returns CDR1 SEHNR and CDR2 FQNEAQ (reference sequence). CDR3: CASSSPGIERDDTDTQYF. CDR3 sequence (DNA): TGTGCCAGCAGCTCCCCAGGAATAGAGCGGGACGACACAGATACGCAGTATTTT.

The chain links TRBV28 to TRBJ2-5; D is perhaps TRBD2 (6 bases). Trimming took off 2 bases at V and 2 bases at J, with 9 bases between the two ends. The CDR3 contains 14 residues. Germline values: CDR1 MDHEN, CDR2 SYDVKM. Written as DNA, the CDR3 is TGTGCCAGCAGTTTAGGAGGGCCACAAGAGACCCAGTACTTC. The encoded protein is CASSLGGPQETQYF.

J is TRBJ2-1 and V is TRBV25-1; 7 bases are a match to TRBD2. CDR3 size: 16 residues. Germline CDR1 MGHDK, CDR2 SYGVNS. The trim removed 0 bases at V and 0 bases at J, leaving 2 bases unmatched. The DNA of the CDR3 is TGTGCCAGCAGTGAATATGGCGGGAGCTCCTACAATGAGCAGTTCTTC. Translated, it gives CASSEYGGSSYNEQFF.

V gene TRBV9 combines with J gene TRBJ1-2, with D hard to call. CDR1 is SGDLS, CDR2 YYNGEE, per germline. The CDR3 runs 14 residues. V was pared by 0 bases and J by 3 bases, with 9 bases between. The CDR3 spells CASSVGKGYYGYTF. CDR3 sequence (DNA): TGTGCCAGCAGCGTAGGAAAGGGTTACTATGGCTACACCTTC.

This chain joins TRBV19 and TRBJ1-4, with TRBD1 matching over 8 bases. This CDR3 is 14 amino acids long. J lost 8 bases, V lost 4 bases, and 6 bases had no gene match. CDR1 and CDR2 from the germline V gene are LNHDA and SQIVND (reference sequence). The CDR3 loop is CASSRQGALEKLFF. CDR3 DNA sequence: TGTGCCAGTAGTAGGCAGGGGGCTTTAGAAAAACTGTTTTTT.

This chain links TRBV13 with TRBJ1-4, with TRBD1 identical over 8 bases. There are 16 residues in the CDR3. The V gene end was trimmed by 0 bases and the J gene end by 11 bases; junction bases not matched to a gene: 11. Germline CDR1 PRHDT, CDR2 FYEKMQ (reference sequence). CDR3 nucleotides: TGTGCCAGCAGCTTAGGGGCCGACAGGGGAGGCGGGAAACTGTTTTTT. This codes for CASSLGADRGGGKLFF.

The chain couples TRBV29-1 to TRBJ2-5, with a possible D match to TRBD2 (6 bases). The CDR3 spans 14 residues. CDR1 SQVTM and CDR2 ANQGSEA come from the germline V gene. V dropped 7 bases and J dropped 2 bases, with 17 bases sitting between them. The CDR3 protein is CSAGPMGGQETQYF. The CDR3 DNA reads TGCAGCGCTGGACCGATGGGGGGACAAGAGACCCAGTACTTC.

The genes are TRBV9 and TRBJ2-4; perhaps TRBD1 as D (6 bases). The CDR3 covers 18 residues. Per the germline V gene, CDR1 is SGDLS and CDR2 is YYNGEE. V was cut by 3 bases and J by 7 bases, with 26 bases left in between. The CDR3 DNA is TGTGCCAGCAGCGGGCGGAGAGACCCGGACAGCCTGAATAACATTCAGTACTTC. It codes for CASSGRRDPDSLNNIQYF.

V is TRBV28 and J is TRBJ2-2; 10 positions match TRBD1. Germline CDR1 MDHEN, CDR2 SYDVKM. This CDR3 contains 15 residues. The J segment lost 6 bases and the V segment lost 7 bases, leaving 8 bases of the junction unmatched. CDR3 sequence reads: CASTKTGGEAGELFF. Here the CDR3 DNA reads TGTGCCAGCACCAAGACAGGGGGCGAGGCCGGGGAGCTGTTTTTT.

The rearrangement uses TRBV27 and TRBJ2-6, with D possibly matching TRBD1 (6 bases). V dropped 8 bases and J dropped 0 bases, with 23 bases sitting between them. This CDR3 has 19 amino acids. Germline lookup yields CDR1 MNHEY and CDR2 SMNVEV (reference sequence). The CDR3 DNA reads as TGTGCCAGCGGACACCGACAGGCCGCTACAAACTCTGGGGCCAACGTCCTGACTTTC. It yields the protein CASGHRQAATNSGANVLTF.

The chain carries TRBV27 and TRBJ2-6; no clear D. The CDR3 length is 18 residues. Deletions cut 8 bases from V and 0 bases from J, with 20 bases between. The germline CDR1 and CDR2 sequences are MNHEY and SMNVEV (reference sequence). DNA for the CDR3: TGTGCCAGCGGCTCCCCGGGTCATTATCTCTCTGGGGCCAACGTCCTGACTTTC. Protein product: CASGSPGHYLSGANVLTF.

J is TRBJ1-1 and V is TRBV28; D ambiguous. The ends were cut back, 7 bases at V and 1 base at J, with 7 bases in the middle. Germline CDR1 reads MDHEN; CDR2 reads SYDVKM. This CDR3 is built from 12 residues. The CDR3 DNA sequence: TGTGCCAGCACCCCGGAGAACACTGAAGCTTTCTTT. It is translated as CASTPENTEAFF.

The J gene is TRBJ2-3, the V gene TRBV10-2, with 7 bases identical to TRBD2. Germline V gives CDR1 WSHSY, CDR2 SAAADI. There are 13 residues in the CDR3. The J segment lost 1 base and the V segment lost 8 bases, leaving 3 bases of the junction unmatched. The CDR3 here is CASGAGGTDTQYF. CDR3 DNA sequence: TGCGCCAGCGGGGCGGGAGGCACAGATACGCAGTATTTT.

This clone was seen more than once but under ten times. V gene TRBV7-6 combines with J gene TRBJ1-4; 9 positions match TRBD1. The CDR3 contains 15 residues. Germline assignment: CDR1 SGHVS and CDR2 FNYEAQ. V gave up 7 bases and J gave up 7 bases; unmatched junction bases: 10. The DNA of the CDR3 is TGTGCCAGCACCGGGGGAACAGGGGGCGGTGAAAAACTGTTTTTT. It is translated as CASTGGTGGGEKLFF.

The chain couples TRBV18 to TRBJ2-6; D is uncertain. This CDR3 is built from 18 residues. Germline values: CDR1 KGHSH, CDR2 LQKENI. Deletions cut 4 bases from V and 0 bases from J, with 16 bases between. The CDR3 DNA sequence: TGTGCCAGCTCACTACGAACTGGACCGTTCTCTGGGGCCAACGTCCTGACTTTC. It encodes CASSLRTGPFSGANVLTF.

The chain has TRBV14 and TRBJ2-5; no clear D. This CDR3 is built from 15 residues. The germline V and J ends were trimmed by 8 bases and 5 bases, with 21 bases remaining between them. Germline assignment: CDR1 SGHDN and CDR2 FVKESK. The CDR3 DNA is TGTGCCAGCTCTAGACTGCCCTCCCGCCTGGAGACCCAGTACTTC. Protein product: CASSRLPSRLETQYF.

This chain connects TRBV7-6 to TRBJ2-7; D is possibly TRBD1 (5 bases). The germline V gene encodes CDR1 SGHVS and CDR2 FNYEAQ. The CDR3 has 15 amino acids. V lost 2 bases to trimming and J lost 2 bases, with 13 bases between them. In DNA form, the CDR3 reads TGTGCCAGCAGCTTAAAGACAGCGAGTCCCTACGAGCAGTACTTC. It specifies CASSLKTASPYEQYF.

V usage is TRBV9 and J usage is TRBJ1-3; perhaps TRBD1 as D (6 bases). CDR1 and CDR2 (germline): SGDLS, YYNGEE. The CDR3 spans 22 residues. Trimming took off 3 bases at V and 0 bases at J, with 31 bases between the two ends. The DNA for the CDR3 is TGTGCCAGCAGCGCCTTTTGCCTGGGACATCACCACCAGGTCTACTCTGGAAACACCATATATTTT. Amino acids: CASSAFCLGHHHQVYSGNTIYF.